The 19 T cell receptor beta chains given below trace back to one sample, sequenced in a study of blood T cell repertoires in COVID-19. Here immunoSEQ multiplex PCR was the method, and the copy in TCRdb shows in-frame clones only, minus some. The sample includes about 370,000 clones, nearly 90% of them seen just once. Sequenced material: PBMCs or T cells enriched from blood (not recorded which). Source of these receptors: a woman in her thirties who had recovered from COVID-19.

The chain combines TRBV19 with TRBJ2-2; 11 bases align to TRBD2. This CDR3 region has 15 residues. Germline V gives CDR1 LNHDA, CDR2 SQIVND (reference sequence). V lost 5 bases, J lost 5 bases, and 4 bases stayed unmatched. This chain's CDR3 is CASSGLAGGTGELFF. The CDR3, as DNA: TGTGCCAGTAGTGGGCTAGCGGGAGGAACCGGGGAGCTGTTTTTT.

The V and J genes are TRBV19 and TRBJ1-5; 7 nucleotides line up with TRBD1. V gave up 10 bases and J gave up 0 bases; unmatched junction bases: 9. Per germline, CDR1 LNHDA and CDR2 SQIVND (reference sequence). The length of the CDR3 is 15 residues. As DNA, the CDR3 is TGTGCCACCTGGGGACAGAGATATAGCAATCAGCCCCAGCATTTT. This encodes CATWGQRYSNQPQHF. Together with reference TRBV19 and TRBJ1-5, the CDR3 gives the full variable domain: DGGITQSPKYLFRKEGQNVTLSCEQNLNHDAMYWYRQDPGQGLRLIYYSQIVNDFQKGDIAEGYSVSREKKESFPLTVTSAQKNPTAFYLCATWGQRYSNQPQHFGDGTRLSIL.

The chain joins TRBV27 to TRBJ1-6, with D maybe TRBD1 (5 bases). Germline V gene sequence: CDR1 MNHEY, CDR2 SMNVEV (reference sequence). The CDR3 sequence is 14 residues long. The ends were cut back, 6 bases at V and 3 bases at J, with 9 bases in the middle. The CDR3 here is CASSPGDYNSPLHF. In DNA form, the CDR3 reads TGTGCCAGCAGCCCGGGGGACTATAATTCACCCCTCCACTTT.

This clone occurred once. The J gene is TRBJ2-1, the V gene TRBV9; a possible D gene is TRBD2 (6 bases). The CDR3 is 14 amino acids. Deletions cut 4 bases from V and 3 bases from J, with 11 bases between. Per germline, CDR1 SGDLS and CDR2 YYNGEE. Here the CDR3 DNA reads TGTGCCAGCAGCCGAGCGGGTAACTACAATGAGCAGTTCTTC. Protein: CASSRAGNYNEQFF.

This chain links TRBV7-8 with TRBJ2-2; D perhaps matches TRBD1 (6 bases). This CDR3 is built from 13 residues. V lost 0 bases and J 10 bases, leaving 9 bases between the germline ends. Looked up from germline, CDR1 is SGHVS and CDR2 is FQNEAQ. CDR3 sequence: CASSLAGGVELFF. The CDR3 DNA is TGTGCCAGCAGCTTAGCTGGGGGCGTGGAGCTGTTTTTT.

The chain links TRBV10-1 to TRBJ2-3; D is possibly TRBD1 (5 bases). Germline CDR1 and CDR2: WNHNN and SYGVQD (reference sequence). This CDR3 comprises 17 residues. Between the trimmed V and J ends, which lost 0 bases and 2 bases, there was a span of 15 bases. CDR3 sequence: CASSESGREGFTDTQYF. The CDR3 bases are TGCGCCAGCAGTGAGTCGGGCAGGGAAGGTTTCACAGATACGCAGTATTTT.

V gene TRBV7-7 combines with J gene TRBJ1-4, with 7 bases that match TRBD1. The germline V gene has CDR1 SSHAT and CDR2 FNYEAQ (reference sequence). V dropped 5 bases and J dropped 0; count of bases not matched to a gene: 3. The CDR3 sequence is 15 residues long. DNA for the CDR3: TGTGCCAGCAGCATGGGACAGTCAACTAATGAAAAACTGTTTTTT. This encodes CASSMGQSTNEKLFF.

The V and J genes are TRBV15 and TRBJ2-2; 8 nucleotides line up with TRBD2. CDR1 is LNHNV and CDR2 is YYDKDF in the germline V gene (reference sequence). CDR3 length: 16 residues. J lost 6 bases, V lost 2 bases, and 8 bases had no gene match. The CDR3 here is CATSRQRTSGPGELFF. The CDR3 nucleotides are TGTGCCACCAGCAGACAAAGAACTAGCGGCCCCGGGGAGCTGTTTTTT.

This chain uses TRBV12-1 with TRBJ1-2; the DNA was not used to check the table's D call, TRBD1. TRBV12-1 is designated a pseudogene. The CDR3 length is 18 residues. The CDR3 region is CASSTGQSDRARLVGYTF. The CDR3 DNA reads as TGTGCCAGCAGCACAGGCCAATCGGACAGGGCAAGACTTGTTGGCTACACCTTC.

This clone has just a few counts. CDR3 amino acids: CASSHQGQPGTEAFF. CDR3 nucleotides: TGTGCCAGCAGCCACCAGGGACAGCCGGGCACTGAAGCTTTCTTT. The rearrangement links TRBV16 to TRBJ1-1; TRBD1 agrees at 7 bases. The junction had 8 bases not matched to a gene; V was cut back by 3 bases and J by 4 bases. CDR1 and CDR2 (germline): KGHSY, FQNENV. The CDR3 extends over 15 amino acids.

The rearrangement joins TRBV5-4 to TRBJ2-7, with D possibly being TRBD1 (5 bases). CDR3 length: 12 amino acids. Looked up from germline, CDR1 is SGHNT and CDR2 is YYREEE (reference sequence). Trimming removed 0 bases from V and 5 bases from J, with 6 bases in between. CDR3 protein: CASSLVDNEQYF. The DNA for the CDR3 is TGTGCCAGCAGCTTGGTGGACAACGAGCAGTACTTC.

CDR3 nucleotide sequence: TGCGCCAGCAGCTTTAGAAGCCGGGACAACATTCAAGAGACCCAGTACTTC. It specifies CASSFRSRDNIQETQYF. This rearrangement joins TRBV5-1 to TRBJ2-5; maybe TRBD1 (6 bases). Trimming took 2 bases from V and 2 from J, leaving 19 bases between them. Per the germline V gene, CDR1 is SGHRS and CDR2 is YFSETQ. The CDR3 contains 17 residues.

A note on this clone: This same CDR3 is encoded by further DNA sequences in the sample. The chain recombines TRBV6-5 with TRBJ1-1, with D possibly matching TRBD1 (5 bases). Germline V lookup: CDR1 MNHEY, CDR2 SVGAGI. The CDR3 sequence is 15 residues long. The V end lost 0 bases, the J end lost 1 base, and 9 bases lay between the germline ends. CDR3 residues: CASSYSRQGNTEAFF. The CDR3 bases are TGTGCCAGCAGTTACTCGCGGCAGGGGAACACTGAAGCTTTCTTT.

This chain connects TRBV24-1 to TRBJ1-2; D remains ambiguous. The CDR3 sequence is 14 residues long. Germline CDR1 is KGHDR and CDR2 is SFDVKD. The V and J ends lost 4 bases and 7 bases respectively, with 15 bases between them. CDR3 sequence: CATSENSVPRGYTF. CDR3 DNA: TGTGCCACCAGTGAAAACAGTGTCCCGCGTGGCTACACCTTC.

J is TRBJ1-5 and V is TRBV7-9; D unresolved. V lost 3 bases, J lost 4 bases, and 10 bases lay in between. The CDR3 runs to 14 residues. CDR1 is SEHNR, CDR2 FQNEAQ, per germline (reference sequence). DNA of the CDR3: TGTGCCAGCAGCTTGGAGTCAGAGAATCAGCCCCAGCATTTT. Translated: CASSLESENQPQHF.

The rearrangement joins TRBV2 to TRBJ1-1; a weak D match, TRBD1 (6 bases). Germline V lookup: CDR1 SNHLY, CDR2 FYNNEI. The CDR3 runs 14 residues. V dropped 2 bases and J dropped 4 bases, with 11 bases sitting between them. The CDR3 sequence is CASSEQGPSTEAFF. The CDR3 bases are TGTGCCAGCAGTGAACAGGGGCCGAGCACTGAAGCTTTCTTT.

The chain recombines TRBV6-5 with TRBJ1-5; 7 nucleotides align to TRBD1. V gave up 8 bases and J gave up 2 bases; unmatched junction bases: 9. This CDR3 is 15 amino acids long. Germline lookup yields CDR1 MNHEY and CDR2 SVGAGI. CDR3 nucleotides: TGTGCCAGCTTAAGTAGAACAGGGGGCAATCAGCCCCAGCATTTT. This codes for CASLSRTGGNQPQHF.

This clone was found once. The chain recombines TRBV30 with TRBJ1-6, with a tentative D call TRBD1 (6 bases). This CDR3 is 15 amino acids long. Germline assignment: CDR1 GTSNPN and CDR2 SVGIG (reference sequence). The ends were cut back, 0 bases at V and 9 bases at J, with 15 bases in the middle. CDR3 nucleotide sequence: TGTGCCTGGAGTGTTTCAGGGGTTCGTGGTTCACCCCTCCACTTT. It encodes CAWSVSGVRGSPLHF.

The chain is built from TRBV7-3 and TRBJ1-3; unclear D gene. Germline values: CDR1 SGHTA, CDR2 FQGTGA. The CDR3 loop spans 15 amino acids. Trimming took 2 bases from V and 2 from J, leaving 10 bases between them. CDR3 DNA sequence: TGTGCCAGCAGCTTATACAGCCACCCTGGAAACACCATATATTTT. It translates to CASSLYSHPGNTIYF.